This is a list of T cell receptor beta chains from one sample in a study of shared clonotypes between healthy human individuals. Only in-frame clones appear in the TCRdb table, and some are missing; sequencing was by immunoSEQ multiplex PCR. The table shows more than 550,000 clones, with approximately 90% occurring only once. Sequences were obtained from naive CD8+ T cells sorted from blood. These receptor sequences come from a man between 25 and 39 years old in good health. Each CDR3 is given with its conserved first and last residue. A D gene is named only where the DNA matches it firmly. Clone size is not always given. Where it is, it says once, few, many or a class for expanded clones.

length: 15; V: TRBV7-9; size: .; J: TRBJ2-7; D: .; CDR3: CASSLGGRAGYEQYF; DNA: TGTGCCAGCAGCTTAGGGGGCAGGGCCGGCTACGAGCAGTACTTC
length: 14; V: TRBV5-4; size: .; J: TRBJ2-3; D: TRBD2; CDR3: CAGSEGRDSDTQYF; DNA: TGTGCCGGCAGTGAGGGGAGGGACTCAGATACGCAGTATTTT
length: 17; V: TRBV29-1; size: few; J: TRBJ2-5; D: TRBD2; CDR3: CSVQGLAGVGLLETQYF; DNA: TGCAGCGTCCAAGGACTAGCGGGAGTCGGTTTGTTGGAGACCCAGTACTTC
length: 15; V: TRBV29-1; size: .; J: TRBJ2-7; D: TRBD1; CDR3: CSVEDDVRGQYEQYF; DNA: TGCAGCGTTGAAGATGACGTCAGGGGGCAATACGAGCAGTACTTC
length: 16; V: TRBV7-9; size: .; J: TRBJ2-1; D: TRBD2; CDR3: CASSLPTAGTYNEQFF; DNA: TGTGCCAGCAGCCTACCTACAGCGGGAACCTACAATGAGCAGTTCTTC
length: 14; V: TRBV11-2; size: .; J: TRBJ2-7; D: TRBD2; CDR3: CASSLTSGPYEQYF; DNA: TGTGCCAGCAGTTTGACTAGCGGTCCCTACGAGCAGTACTTC
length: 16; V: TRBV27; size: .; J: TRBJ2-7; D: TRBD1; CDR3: CASSLSTGGAHYEQYF; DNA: TGTGCCAGCAGTTTAAGCACAGGGGGTGCACACTACGAGCAGTACTTC
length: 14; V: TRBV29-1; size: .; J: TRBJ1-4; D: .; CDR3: CSVIKSATNEKLFF; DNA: TGCAGCGTTATCAAGAGTGCAACTAATGAAAAACTGTTTTTT
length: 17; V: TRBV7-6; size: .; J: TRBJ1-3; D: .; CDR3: CASSLSVGQRSGNTIYF; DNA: TGTGCCAGCAGCTTATCGGTCGGGCAGCGGTCCGGAAACACCATATATTTT
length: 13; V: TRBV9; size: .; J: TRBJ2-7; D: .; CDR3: CASSLGSRSEQYF; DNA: TGTGCCAGCAGTTTAGGGAGTCGAAGCGAGCAGTACTTC
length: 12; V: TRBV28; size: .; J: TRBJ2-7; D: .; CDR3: CASSLRADEQYF; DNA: TGTGCCAGCAGTTTAAGGGCAGACGAGCAGTACTTC
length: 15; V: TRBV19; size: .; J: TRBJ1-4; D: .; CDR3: CASSIRTASNEKLFF; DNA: TGTGCCAGTAGTATTAGGACAGCCTCTAATGAAAAACTGTTTTTT
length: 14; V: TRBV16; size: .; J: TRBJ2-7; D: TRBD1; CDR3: CASSRLQGSYEQYF; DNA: TGTGCCAGCAGCCGATTACAGGGGAGCTACGAGCAGTACTTC
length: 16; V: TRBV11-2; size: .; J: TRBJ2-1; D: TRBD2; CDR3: CASSSLSGGSYNEQFF; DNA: TGTGCCAGCAGCTCCCTTAGCGGGGGCTCCTACAATGAGCAGTTCTTC
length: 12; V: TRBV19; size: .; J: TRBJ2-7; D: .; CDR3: CASSPQGDEQYF; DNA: TGTGCCAGTAGCCCCCAGGGAGACGAGCAGTACTTC
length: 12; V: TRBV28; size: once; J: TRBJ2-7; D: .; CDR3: CASSTPSYEQYF; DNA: TGTGCCAGCAGTACCCCCTCCTACGAGCAGTACTTC
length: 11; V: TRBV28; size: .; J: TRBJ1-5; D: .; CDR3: CASTSNQPQHF; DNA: TGTGCCAGCACTAGCAATCAGCCCCAGCATTTT
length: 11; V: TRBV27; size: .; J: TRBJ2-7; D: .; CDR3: CASSGGYEQYF; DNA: TGTGCCAGCAGTGGGGGCTACGAGCAGTACTTC
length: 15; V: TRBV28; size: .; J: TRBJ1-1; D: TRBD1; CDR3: CASSLGTDGTTEAFF; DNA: TGTGCCAGCAGTCTAGGGACAGACGGAACCACTGAAGCTTTCTTT
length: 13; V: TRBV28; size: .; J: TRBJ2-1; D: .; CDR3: CASSLGPYNEQFF; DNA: TGTGCCAGCAGTTTGGGACCTTACAATGAGCAGTTCTTC
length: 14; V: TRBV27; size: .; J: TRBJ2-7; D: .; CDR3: CASSSYLSSYEQYF; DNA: TGTGCCAGCAGTTCATACCTAAGCTCCTACGAGCAGTACTTC
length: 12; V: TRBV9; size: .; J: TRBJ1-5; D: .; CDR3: CASGRGPWPQHF; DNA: TGTGCCAGCGGGAGGGGACCTTGGCCCCAGCATTTT
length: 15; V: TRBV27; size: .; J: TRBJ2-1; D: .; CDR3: CASTGTGGNNNEQFF; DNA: TGTGCCAGCACCGGGACGGGCGGGAACAACAATGAGCAGTTCTTC
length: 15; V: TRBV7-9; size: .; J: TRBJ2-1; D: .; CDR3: CATRQSASSYNEQFF; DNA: TGTGCCACTCGACAATCTGCTAGCTCCTACAATGAGCAGTTCTTC
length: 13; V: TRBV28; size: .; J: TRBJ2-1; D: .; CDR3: CASSLLFGNEQFF; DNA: TGTGCCAGCAGTTTACTGTTCGGCAATGAGCAGTTCTTC
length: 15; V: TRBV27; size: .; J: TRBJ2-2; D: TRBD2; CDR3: CASSFSGSLPGELFF; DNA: TGTGCCAGCAGTTTTAGCGGGAGTTTACCCGGGGAGCTGTTTTTT
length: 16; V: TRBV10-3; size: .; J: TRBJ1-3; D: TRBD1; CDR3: CAISEERDSSGNTIYF; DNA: TGTGCCATCAGTGAGGAGAGGGACAGCTCTGGAAACACCATATATTTT
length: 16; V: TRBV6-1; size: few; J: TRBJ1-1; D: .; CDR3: CASTDGSGTENTEAFF; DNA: TGTGCCAGCACTGATGGTTCGGGGACGGAGAACACTGAAGCTTTCTTT
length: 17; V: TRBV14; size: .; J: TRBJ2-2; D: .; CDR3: CASSQDQYRVNTGELFF; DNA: TGTGCCAGCAGCCAAGATCAGTACAGGGTGAACACCGGGGAGCTGTTTTTT
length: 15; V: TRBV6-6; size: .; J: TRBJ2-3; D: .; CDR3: CASSTLPGTTDTQYF; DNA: TGTGCCAGCAGTACCCTTCCTGGGACCACAGATACGCAGTATTTT
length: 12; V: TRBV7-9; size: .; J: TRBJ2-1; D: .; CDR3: CASSLSANEQFF; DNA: TGTGCCAGCAGCTTATCCGCGAATGAGCAGTTCTTC
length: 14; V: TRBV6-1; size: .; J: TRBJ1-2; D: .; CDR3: CASPDSGLNYGYTF; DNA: TGTGCCAGCCCGGACAGCGGCCTTAACTATGGCTACACCTTC
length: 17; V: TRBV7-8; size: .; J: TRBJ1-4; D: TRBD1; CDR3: CASSLVPRGRDNEKLFF; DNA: TGTGCCAGCAGCTTAGTTCCCAGGGGGAGGGATAATGAAAAACTGTTTTTT
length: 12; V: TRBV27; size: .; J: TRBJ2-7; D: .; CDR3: CASSPTIHEQYF; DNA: TGTGCCAGCAGTCCCACTATTCACGAGCAGTACTTC
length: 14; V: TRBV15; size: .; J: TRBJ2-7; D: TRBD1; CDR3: CATGSGQGFYEQYF; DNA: TGTGCCACCGGCTCGGGACAGGGGTTTTACGAGCAGTACTTC
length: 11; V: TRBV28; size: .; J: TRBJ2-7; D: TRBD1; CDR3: CASSTGAEQYF; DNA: TGTGCCAGCAGTACAGGGGCCGAGCAGTACTTC
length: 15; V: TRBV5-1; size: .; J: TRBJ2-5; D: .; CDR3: CASSMTRPGRETQYF; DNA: TGCGCCAGCAGCATGACCCGACCCGGTCGGGAGACCCAGTACTTC
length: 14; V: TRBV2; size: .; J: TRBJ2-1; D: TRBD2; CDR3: CASPGGGRAREQFF; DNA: TGTGCCAGTCCGGGAGGTGGGAGGGCCCGCGAGCAGTTCTTC
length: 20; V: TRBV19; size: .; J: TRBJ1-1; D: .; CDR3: CASTPRPATGPMGMNTEAFF; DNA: TGTGCCAGTACCCCGCGCCCCGCGACAGGCCCCATGGGGATGAACACTGAAGCTTTCTTT
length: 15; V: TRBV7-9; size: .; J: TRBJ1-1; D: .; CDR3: CASSLSGGRDTEAFF; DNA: TGTGCCAGCAGCTTATCTGGCGGCAGGGACACTGAAGCTTTCTTT
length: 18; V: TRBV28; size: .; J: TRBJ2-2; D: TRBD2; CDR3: CASSNYGMASGQTGELFF; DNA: TGTGCCAGCAGTAATTATGGGATGGCTAGCGGCCAAACCGGGGAGCTGTTTTTT
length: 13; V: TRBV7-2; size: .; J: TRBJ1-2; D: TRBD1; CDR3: CASSGEGNRGLSF; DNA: TGTGCCAGCAGCGGAGAAGGGAACAGGGGCCTATCCTTC
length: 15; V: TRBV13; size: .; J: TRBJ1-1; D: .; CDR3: CASSLGGVELTEAFF; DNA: TGTGCCAGCAGCTTAGGGGGGGTAGAGCTCACTGAAGCTTTCTTT
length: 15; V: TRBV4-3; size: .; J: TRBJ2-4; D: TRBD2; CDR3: CASSQGTSGIEIQYF; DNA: TGCGCCAGCAGCCAAGGAACCAGCGGGATCGAGATTCAGTACTTC
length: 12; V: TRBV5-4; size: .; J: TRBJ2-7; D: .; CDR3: CASNLQGYEQYF; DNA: TGTGCCAGCAACCTTCAGGGCTACGAGCAGTACTTC
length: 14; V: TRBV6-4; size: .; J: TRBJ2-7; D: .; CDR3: CASKRRSDIDEQYF; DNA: TGTGCCAGTAAAAGAAGGTCAGACATCGACGAGCAGTACTTC
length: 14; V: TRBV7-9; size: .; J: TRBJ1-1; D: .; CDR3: CASRSPGGNTEAFF; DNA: TGTGCCAGCAGATCCCCGGGGGGCAACACTGAAGCTTTCTTT
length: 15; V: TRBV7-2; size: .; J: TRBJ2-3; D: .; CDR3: CASSAWTGLTDTQYF; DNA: TGTGCCAGCAGCGCCTGGACTGGCCTCACAGATACGCAGTATTTT
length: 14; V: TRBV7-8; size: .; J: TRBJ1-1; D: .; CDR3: CASSSLEGETEAFF; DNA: TGTGCCAGCAGCTCCTTGGAAGGGGAGACTGAAGCTTTCTTT
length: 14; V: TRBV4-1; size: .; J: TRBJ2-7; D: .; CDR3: CASSQVPNTYEQYF; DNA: TGCGCCAGCAGCCAAGTTCCCAACACCTACGAGCAGTACTTC
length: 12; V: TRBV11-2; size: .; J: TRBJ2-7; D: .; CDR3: CASSLDPYEQYF; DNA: TGTGCCAGCAGCTTAGACCCCTACGAGCAGTACTTC
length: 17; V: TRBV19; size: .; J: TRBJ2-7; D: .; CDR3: CASSIETTGTFIDEQYF; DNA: TGTGCCAGTAGTATAGAGACGACAGGGACTTTTATCGACGAGCAGTACTTC
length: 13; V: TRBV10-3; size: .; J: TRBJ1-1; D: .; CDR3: CAISAGTNTEAFF; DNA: TGTGCCATCAGTGCGGGTACGAACACTGAAGCTTTCTTT
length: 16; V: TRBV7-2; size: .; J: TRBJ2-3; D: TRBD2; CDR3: CASRSWAGGFSDTQYF; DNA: TGTGCCAGCAGGTCATGGGCGGGAGGGTTTTCAGATACGCAGTATTTT
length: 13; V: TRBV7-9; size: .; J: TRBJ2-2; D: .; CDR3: CASSLLAAGELFF; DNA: TGTGCCAGCAGCTTATTGGCGGCCGGGGAGCTGTTTTTT
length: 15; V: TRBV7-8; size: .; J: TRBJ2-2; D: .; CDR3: CASSLTTTGPGELFF; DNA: TGTGCCAGCAGCTTAACGACTACAGGGCCCGGGGAGCTGTTTTTT
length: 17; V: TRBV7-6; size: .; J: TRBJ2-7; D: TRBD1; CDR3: CASSLGGPTGGFYEQYF; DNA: TGTGCCAGCAGCTTAGGGGGGCCCACAGGGGGCTTCTACGAGCAGTACTTC
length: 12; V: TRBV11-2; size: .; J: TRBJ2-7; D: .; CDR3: CASSFASYEQYF; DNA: TGTGCCAGCAGCTTTGCTTCCTACGAGCAGTACTTC
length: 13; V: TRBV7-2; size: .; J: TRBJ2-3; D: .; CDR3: CASSLYGGDTQYF; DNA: TGTGCCAGCAGCCTTTACGGTGGGGATACGCAGTATTTT
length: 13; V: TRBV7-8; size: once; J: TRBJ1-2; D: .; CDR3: CASSPPGHSGYTF; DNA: TGTGCCAGCAGCCCTCCGGGACACTCTGGCTACACCTTC